The rows below give T cell receptor beta chains drawn from one sample of a study of shared clonotypes between healthy human individuals. This table comes from immunoSEQ multiplex PCR, and its TCRdb copy is limited to in-frame clones, with some not included. This sample yields over 2 million clones, of which about 94% are seen a single time; roughly 1% belongs to the top ten. The sample comprised naive CD8+ T cells sorted from blood. The receptors shown here come from a man aged 18 to 30 in good health. Each CDR3 is given with its conserved first and last residue. Each record gives: J gene, V gene, clone size, D gene, CDR3 DNA, CDR3 protein. D genes are given only for firm matches. A row's size may be missing; if present it is once, few, many or a size class.

>TRBJ2-5|TRBV11-2|-|TRBD2
TGTGCCAGCAGCTTAGAGCTAGCGGGAACAGAGACCCAGTACTTC
CASSLELAGTETQYF
>TRBJ2-1|TRBV5-6|-|-
TGTGCCAGCAGCTCCCCTCTCGAAGGGGTCGGGAATGAGCAGTTCTTC
CASSSPLEGVGNEQFF
>TRBJ2-7|TRBV4-3|-|-
TGCGCCAGCTCCTCTGAGGTGAGCTCCTACGAGCAGTACTTC
CASSSEVSSYEQYF
>TRBJ2-6|TRBV10-3|-|TRBD1
TGTGCCATCAGTGAGCCCCAGGGGGCCCTTCACTCTGGGGCCAACGTCCTGACTTTC
CAISEPQGALHSGANVLTF
>TRBJ2-6|TRBV27|-|TRBD2
TGTGCCAGCACCCCTGGGCTAGCGGCTGGGGCCAACGTCCTGACTTTC
CASTPGLAAGANVLTF
>TRBJ2-2|TRBV6-5|-|-
TGTGCCAGCAGTTACTCGGAGGGAATCGGGGAGCTGTTTTTT
CASSYSEGIGELFF
>TRBJ1-2|TRBV13|-|-
TGTGCCAGCAGCCCGACAGAAGCTAACTATGGCTACACCTTC
CASSPTEANYGYTF
>TRBJ2-1|TRBV4-1|-|TRBD2
TGCGCCAGCAGCCTCGGGGGGAGGGTTGAGCAGTTCTTC
CASSLGGRVEQFF
>TRBJ2-3|TRBV5-1|-|-
TGCGCCAGCAGCTTGGACTCGCCGCTCACAGATACGCAGTATTTT
CASSLDSPLTDTQYF
>TRBJ2-3|TRBV25-1|-|-
TGTGCCAGCAGTGAATGGGAACGTCCGAGGGGGCAGTATTTT
CASSEWERPRGQYF
>TRBJ2-6|TRBV30|-|TRBD1
TGTGCCTCCCTGGGAACGGGACAGGGGGCCAATGGGGCCAACGTCCTGACTTTC
CASLGTGQGANGANVLTF
>TRBJ2-7|TRBV11-2|-|-
TGTGCCAGCAGCTTCGCCCCAGGCATTTTATACGAGCAGTACTTC
CASSFAPGILYEQYF
>TRBJ1-1|TRBV5-1|-|-
TGCGCCAGCAGCTTGGATTTAGGGTTAGCTTTCTTT
CASSLDLGLAFF
>TRBJ2-7|TRBV9|-|TRBD2
TGTGCCAGCAGCGTAGGACTAGCATACGAGCAGTACTTC
CASSVGLAYEQYF
>TRBJ2-7|TRBV4-1|-|-
TGCGCCAGCAGCCAACCAGGGATGAGCTACGAGCAGTACTTC
CASSQPGMSYEQYF
>TRBJ2-7|TRBV19|few|-
TGTGCCAGTAGTCCATGGGGCAGTACCTACGAGCAGTACTTC
CASSPWGSTYEQYF
>TRBJ2-7|TRBV6-8|-|TRBD2
TGTGCCAGCAGCCCCGGGACTAGCGGGGGCCATAGCTCCTACGAGCAGTACTTC
CASSPGTSGGHSSYEQYF
>TRBJ2-3|TRBV29-1|once|TRBD1
TGCAGCGTTGAGGGACAGGGGGTAGATACGCAGTATTTT
CSVEGQGVDTQYF